These 9 T cell receptor beta chains were all obtained from the same sample, sequenced in a study of blood T cell repertoires in COVID-19. Clones were read by immunoSEQ multiplex PCR, and TCRdb kept only the in-frame ones, dropping some. The data hold 85,000 to 120,000 clones, with approximately 92% observed a single time. The specimen was peripheral blood. Receptor source: a man aged 18 to 35 with acute or convalescent COVID-19.

The V gene is TRBV2, the J gene TRBJ2-6, with 8 nucleotides matching TRBD1. The CDR3 contains 19 residues. J gave up 0 bases and V 5 bases, and 12 bases lay outside the gene matches. The V gene's germline CDR1 is SNHLY and CDR2 FYNNEI. As DNA, the CDR3 is TGTGCCAGCAGTTCCTTCCGGGACAGGCATACCTCTGGGGCCAACGTCCTGACTTTC. It translates to CASSSFRDRHTSGANVLTF. Looking up the rest from reference TRBV2 and TRBJ2-6 gives the full variable domain: EPEVTQTPSHQVTQMGQEVILRCVPISNHLYFYWYRQILGQKVEFLVSFYNNEISEKSEIFDDQFSVERPDGSNFTLKIRSTKLEDSAMYFCASSSFRDRHTSGANVLTFGAGSRLTVL.

The rearrangement joins TRBV15 to TRBJ2-7; TRBD2 matches 10 bases. The junction had 5 bases not matched to a gene; V was cut back by 3 bases and J by 0 bases. Germline V gene lookup returns CDR1 LNHNV and CDR2 YYDKDF (reference sequence). This CDR3 is built from 16 residues. The CDR3 protein is CATSRGPSGSSYEQYF. The CDR3 nucleotides are TGTGCCACCAGCAGGGGACCTAGCGGGAGCTCCTACGAGCAGTACTTC.

The rearrangement links TRBV5-1 to TRBJ2-5; 7 nucleotides agree with TRBD1. Germline values: CDR1 SGHRS, CDR2 YFSETQ. CDR3 size: 13 residues. Trimming took 6 bases from V and 5 from J; bases not matched to a gene: 7. The CDR3 DNA sequence: TGCGCCAGCACCAACAGGGGTCCTGAGACCCAGTACTTC. This codes for CASTNRGPETQYF.

The chain recombines TRBV19 with TRBJ2-7, with 8 positions matching TRBD2. Germline V CDR1 and CDR2: LNHDA, SQIVND (reference sequence). The ends lost 6 bases at V and 2 bases at J; junction bases unmatched: 12. This CDR3 comprises 16 residues. The CDR3 nucleotides read TGTGCCAGTAGATCGGGGTCAGCGGGGGCGACCTACGAGCAGTACTTC. Translating gives CASRSGSAGATYEQYF.

The chain links TRBV9 to TRBJ2-7, with 8 bases lining up with TRBD1. This CDR3 region has 16 residues. Germline V gives CDR1 SGDLS, CDR2 YYNGEE. V shed 4 bases and J 5 bases; nucleotides not matched to a gene: 14. CDR3 coding DNA: TGTGCCAGCAGCCCCTTTCCGGAGACAGGGGTCGACGAGCAGTACTTC. Protein product: CASSPFPETGVDEQYF.

CDR3 residues: CASSHLGRVNTEAFF. CDR3 sequence (DNA): TGTGCCAGCAGCCACCTTGGCCGGGTGAACACTGAAGCTTTCTTT. This chain uses TRBV14 with TRBJ1-1; D uncertain. The CDR3 consists of 15 residues. Trimming removed 3 bases at V and 0 bases at J, with 11 bases between. Germline V CDR1 and CDR2: SGHDN, FVKESK.

The chain is built from TRBV19 and TRBJ1-5; 7 bases map to TRBD1. Germline V gives CDR1 LNHDA, CDR2 SQIVND (reference sequence). The V gene end was trimmed by 3 bases and the J gene end by 4 bases; junction bases not matched to a gene: 3. This CDR3 has 14 residues. The CDR3 bases are TGTGCCAGTAGTATGGGGACAGCTAATCAGCCCCAGCATTTT. It codes for CASSMGTANQPQHF.

The chain is built from TRBV7-8 and TRBJ2-5; 7 bases fit TRBD1. The CDR3 extends over 16 amino acids. Germline V CDR1 and CDR2: SGHVS, FQNEAQ. V was clipped by 0 bases and J by 3 bases; unmatched bases: 7. DNA of the CDR3: TGTGCCAGCAGCTTAGCCCCGGGACAGATAGAAGAGACCCAGTACTTC. Residues: CASSLAPGQIEETQYF.

This chain joins TRBV5-6 and TRBJ1-5; 9 bases are shared with TRBD1. This CDR3 has 14 amino acids. V shed 4 bases and J 7 bases; nucleotides not matched to a gene: 6. Looked up from germline, CDR1 is SGHDT and CDR2 is YYEEEE. For the CDR3, the DNA is TGTGCCAGCAGCCTGGACAGGGGAAGCCAGCCCCAGCATTTT. Its protein is CASSLDRGSQPQHF.